Each of the 27 T cell receptor beta chains below was sequenced from the same sample in a study of chemoradiotherapy in HPV16-positive cancers. Using immunoSEQ multiplex PCR, the repertoire was profiled, and TCRdb retains in-frame clones only, with some absent. The data contain roughly 11,000 clones, approximately 91% of them seen just once; the ten biggest clones take up 1.8%. The sequencing here drew on blood, taken from a patient who underwent chemoradiotherapy. The receptors derive from a human donor with HPV-associated anogenital cancer.

The chain employs TRBV30 and TRBJ1-6; 7 bases match TRBD1. The CDR3 spans 19 residues. Germline V CDR1 and CDR2: GTSNPN, SVGIG (reference sequence). With V trimmed by 0 bases and J by 3 bases, 14 bases remained unmatched. DNA of the CDR3: TGTGCCTGGAGTGTACTGGAGGCAGGGGGTGTGTTCTATAATTCACCCCTCCACTTT. The encoded protein is CAWSVLEAGGVFYNSPLHF.

This chain uses TRBV7-8 with TRBJ2-7; tentative D call: TRBD1 (5 bases). The germline V gene encodes CDR1 SGHVS and CDR2 FQNEAQ. V dropped 0 bases and J dropped 7 bases, with 16 bases sitting between them. The CDR3 loop spans 15 amino acids. CDR3 DNA: TGTGCCAGCAGCTTAGCGCCGCAGGGCGATAGGGAGCAGTACTTC. This codes for CASSLAPQGDREQYF.

The rearrangement uses TRBV11-2 and TRBJ1-1; tentatively, D is TRBD1 (6 bases). V was pared by 9 bases and J by 0 bases, with 17 bases between. Germline loops: CDR1 SGHAT, CDR2 FQNNGV. This CDR3 is 15 amino acids long. The DNA of the CDR3 is TGTGCCAGTACCACGGGGGCTAACTTGAACACTGAAGCTTTCTTT. The encoded protein is CASTTGANLNTEAFF. The full variable domain, rest sourced from reference TRBV11-2 and TRBJ1-1, is EAGVAQSPRYKIIEKRQSVAFWCNPISGHATLYWYQQILGQGPKLLIQFQNNGVVDDSQLPKDRFSAERLKGVDSTLKIQPAKLEDSAVYLCASTTGANLNTEAFFGQGTRLTVV.

The chain recombines TRBV14 with TRBJ1-3, with D uncertain. CDR1 SGHDN and CDR2 FVKESK come from the germline V gene. The V end was cut by 1 base, the J end by 0 bases, with 7 bases between. The CDR3 loop spans 15 amino acids. The CDR3 region is CASSQGRASGNTIYF. For the CDR3, the DNA is TGTGCCAGCAGCCAAGGCAGAGCCTCTGGAAACACCATATATTTT.

The chain combines TRBV7-6 with TRBJ2-6; TRBD1 is a possible D gene (5 bases). The CDR3 runs to 15 residues. With 1 base removed from V and 2 bases from J, the gap between germline ends came to 6 bases. Germline loops: CDR1 SGHVS, CDR2 FNYEAQ. CDR3 in amino acids: CASSLGTPGANVLTF. In DNA, the CDR3 is TGTGCCAGCAGCTTAGGGACACCTGGGGCCAACGTCCTGACTTTC.

This clone has more than one count but fewer than ten. The chain employs TRBV2 and TRBJ1-1; D remains unclear. Trimming cost V 3 bases and J 1 base, with 6 bases left between them. The germline CDR1 and CDR2 sequences are SNHLY and FYNNEI. The CDR3 length is 13 residues. Written as DNA, the CDR3 is TGTGCCAGCAGTGACGTACCGAACACTGAAGCTTTCTTT. Protein sequence: CASSDVPNTEAFF.

This chain joins TRBV6-6 and TRBJ1-5; tentatively, D is TRBD1 (5 bases). V lost 7 bases to trimming and J lost 7 bases, with 17 bases between them. CDR3 length: 14 residues. The germline gives CDR1 MNHNY, CDR2 SVGAGI (reference sequence). CDR3 sequence reads: CASIQTQGGQPQHF. In DNA form, the CDR3 reads TGTGCCAGCATCCAGACCCAGGGTGGACAGCCCCAGCATTTT.

The V call is TRBV6-5, the J call TRBJ2-3, with a tentative D call TRBD2 (7 bases). The CDR3 runs 14 residues. Germline V gene lookup returns CDR1 MNHEY and CDR2 SVGAGI. Trimming pared 9 bases from V and 1 base from J, leaving 14 bases between. The CDR3 coding sequence is TGTGCCAGTAAGGGGGGGCCGGGCACAGATACGCAGTATTTT. It encodes CASKGGPGTDTQYF.

The chain combines TRBV5-6 with TRBJ1-2; possibly TRBD1 for D (6 bases). CDR1 SGHDT and CDR2 YYEEEE come from the germline V gene. The CDR3 consists of 13 residues. Trimming cost V 4 bases and J 6 bases, with 13 bases left between them. The CDR3 DNA reads as TGTGCCAGCAGCCGGCGGGGGGGCAATGGCTACACCTTC. It specifies CASSRRGGNGYTF.

The chain employs TRBV4-1 and TRBJ1-2; 7 nucleotides match TRBD1. V dropped 4 bases and J dropped 7; count of bases not matched to a gene: 6. Germline-derived CDR1 and CDR2 are MGHRA and YSYEKL. This CDR3 spans 13 amino acids. DNA for the CDR3: TGCGCCAGCAGCCCGGGGTCAGGGGGTGGCTACACCTTC. Translation gives CASSPGSGGGYTF.

This chain joins TRBV6-5 and TRBJ1-5; D remains ambiguous. V lost 4 bases to trimming and J lost 4 bases, with 14 bases between them. Germline CDR1 is MNHEY and CDR2 is SVGAGI. This CDR3 is 15 amino acids long. The DNA for the CDR3 is TGTGCCAGCAGTTTAGTTGCAGGAACGAATCAGCCCCAGCATTTT. Translation: CASSLVAGTNQPQHF.

V gene TRBV12-1 combines with J gene TRBJ2-3; the table assigns TRBD2, which was not confirmed against the DNA. TRBV12-1 is assigned pseudogene status. The CDR3 is 20 amino acids. CDR3 nucleotides: TGTGCCAGCAGCCCCTACCCTAGCGGGGGGACCACATTAGACACAGATACGCAGTATTTT. This sequence encodes CASSPYPSGGTTLDTDTQYF.

As for this clone: A junction boundary mismatches the germline segment, possibly from a read error. This chain links TRBV6-5 with TRBJ2-7; TRBD1 agrees at 11 bases. The CDR3 is 16 amino acids. Germline V lookup: CDR1 MNHEY, CDR2 SVGAGI. DNA of the CDR3: TGTGCCAGCGGTTATAGCCTCCGGGACAGGGGGAACGAGCAGTACTTC. Protein product: CASGYSLRDRGNEQYF.

This chain joins TRBV5-4 and TRBJ1-3; D gene ambiguous. Germline V gives CDR1 SGHNT, CDR2 YYREEE (reference sequence). The CDR3 sequence is 16 residues long. V was shortened by 0 bases and J by 0 bases, with 10 bases between the two germline ends. The CDR3 region is CASSLGGQPSGNTIYF. The CDR3 DNA reads TGTGCCAGCAGCTTGGGGGGTCAACCCTCTGGAAACACCATATATTTT.

The J gene is TRBJ2-1, the V gene TRBV4-1; 9 positions agree with TRBD1. J gave up 5 bases and V 2 bases, and 7 bases lay outside the gene matches. CDR1 and CDR2 (germline): MGHRA, YSYEKL. This CDR3 contains 16 residues. The CDR3 here is CASSQSRQGGNNEQFF. For the CDR3, the DNA is TGCGCCAGCAGCCAAAGCCGACAGGGGGGGAACAATGAGCAGTTCTTC.

The chain links TRBV6-5 to TRBJ1-1; D gene ambiguous. CDR3 length: 14 amino acids. Germline loops: CDR1 MNHEY, CDR2 SVGAGI. V was pared by 5 bases and J by 4 bases, with 14 bases between. CDR3 bases: TGTGCCAGCAGTAACGGGTTTGAGGGCACTGAAGCTTTCTTT. Protein sequence: CASSNGFEGTEAFF.

This clone is a singleton in its sample. The rearrangement links TRBV12-5 to TRBJ2-3; D call uncertain. Between the trimmed V and J ends, which lost 3 bases and 0 bases, there was a span of 4 bases. CDR3 size: 13 residues. The germline V gene encodes CDR1 LGHNT and CDR2 FRNRAP. CDR3 bases: TGTGCTAGTGGTTTTTTTAGCACAGATACGCAGTATTTT. The encoded protein is CASGFFSTDTQYF.

The V gene is TRBV18, the J gene TRBJ1-1; no clear D gene. Trimming took off 5 bases at V and 5 bases at J, with 6 bases between the two ends. Germline V CDR1 and CDR2: KGHSH, LQKENI. The CDR3 consists of 11 residues. CDR3 loop: CASSSTTEAFF. The CDR3 bases are TGTGCCAGCTCATCCACTACTGAAGCTTTCTTT.

The chain carries TRBV13 and TRBJ1-2; D possibly corresponds to TRBD1 (5 bases). This CDR3 has 14 residues. CDR1 PRHDT and CDR2 FYEKMQ come from the germline V gene (reference sequence). V was pared by 0 bases and J by 2 bases, with 7 bases between. The CDR3 reads CASSLGRGNYGYTF. CDR3 nucleotide sequence: TGTGCCAGCAGCTTAGGACGGGGCAACTATGGCTACACCTTC.

This clone was seen a few times. This chain joins TRBV11-2 and TRBJ1-1, with D unclear. This CDR3 is built from 12 residues. Trimming took off 4 bases at V and 11 bases at J, with 14 bases between the two ends. Germline loops: CDR1 SGHAT, CDR2 FQNNGV. The DNA for the CDR3 is TGTGCCAGCAGCTCCCCGCCCGCCAGGGCTTTCTTT. This encodes CASSSPPARAFF.

The chain employs TRBV30 and TRBJ1-1, with 7 nucleotides matching TRBD1. There are 14 residues in the CDR3. J was trimmed by 1 base and V by 3 bases; bases with no gene match: 5. CDR1 and CDR2 from the germline V gene are GTSNPN and SVGIG (reference sequence). CDR3 in DNA: TGTGCCTGGAGCCCTGGACAGGCGAACACTGAAGCTTTCTTT. Translation: CAWSPGQANTEAFF.

The V gene is TRBV19, the J gene TRBJ1-1; possibly TRBD1 for D (5 bases). Germline CDR1 and CDR2: LNHDA and SQIVND (reference sequence). Trimming took off 10 bases at V and 5 bases at J, with 17 bases between the two ends. The CDR3 loop spans 13 amino acids. This CDR3 reads CATGLGVRTEAFF. The CDR3 DNA reads TGTGCCACCGGGTTAGGGGTAAGAACTGAAGCTTTCTTT.

The CDR3 region has the DNA TGCGCCAGCAGCCACGGGACCTCTGGAAACACCATATATTTT. Translated: CASSHGTSGNTIYF. The V call is TRBV4-1, the J call TRBJ1-3; D is possibly TRBD1 (5 bases). The V gene lost 3 bases and the J gene lost 0 bases, with 6 bases spanning the gap. CDR3 length: 14 amino acids. Germline V gene data show CDR1 as MGHRA and CDR2 as YSYEKL.

The chain recombines TRBV19 with TRBJ1-2; tentatively, D is TRBD1 (5 bases). The germline V gene has CDR1 LNHDA and CDR2 SQIVND (reference sequence). Between the trimmed V and J ends, which lost 9 bases and 8 bases, there was a span of 19 bases. The CDR3 is 13 amino acids. The CDR3 protein is CASTEKGRPGYTF. The CDR3 DNA follows: TGTGCCAGCACAGAGAAGGGACGGCCGGGCTACACCTTC.

The CDR3 DNA reads TGTGCCAGTAGTCCTATAGCCTCGGACGGGAGAGAGACCCAGTACTTC. This sequence encodes CASSPIASDGRETQYF. This chain connects TRBV19 to TRBJ2-5, with D possibly being TRBD2 (6 bases). V dropped 5 bases and J dropped 4 bases, with 20 bases sitting between them. Germline CDR1 and CDR2: LNHDA and SQIVND (reference sequence). The CDR3 totals 16 residues.

The V call is TRBV5-1, the J call TRBJ2-7; 12 bases map to TRBD2. The CDR3 has 19 amino acids. Germline lookup yields CDR1 SGHRS and CDR2 YFSETQ. The J segment lost 2 bases and the V segment lost 0 bases, leaving 12 bases of the junction unmatched. For the CDR3, the DNA is TGCGCCAGCAGCTTGGCCGCGGAACTAGCGGGGGGATCGACCTACGAGCAGTACTTC. Encoded protein: CASSLAAELAGGSTYEQYF.

Comment on this clone: The DNA is omitted, as the CDR3 cannot be located on it reliably, and the CDR3 follows TCRdb's listing. The chain links TRBV10-1 to TRBJ1-6; TRBD1 was called by the table and not checked on the DNA. The CDR3 is made up of 18 amino acids, end residues included. Germline-derived CDR1 and CDR2 are WNHNN and SYGVQD (reference sequence). The CDR3 loop is CASPSGRDRGQINSPLHF.